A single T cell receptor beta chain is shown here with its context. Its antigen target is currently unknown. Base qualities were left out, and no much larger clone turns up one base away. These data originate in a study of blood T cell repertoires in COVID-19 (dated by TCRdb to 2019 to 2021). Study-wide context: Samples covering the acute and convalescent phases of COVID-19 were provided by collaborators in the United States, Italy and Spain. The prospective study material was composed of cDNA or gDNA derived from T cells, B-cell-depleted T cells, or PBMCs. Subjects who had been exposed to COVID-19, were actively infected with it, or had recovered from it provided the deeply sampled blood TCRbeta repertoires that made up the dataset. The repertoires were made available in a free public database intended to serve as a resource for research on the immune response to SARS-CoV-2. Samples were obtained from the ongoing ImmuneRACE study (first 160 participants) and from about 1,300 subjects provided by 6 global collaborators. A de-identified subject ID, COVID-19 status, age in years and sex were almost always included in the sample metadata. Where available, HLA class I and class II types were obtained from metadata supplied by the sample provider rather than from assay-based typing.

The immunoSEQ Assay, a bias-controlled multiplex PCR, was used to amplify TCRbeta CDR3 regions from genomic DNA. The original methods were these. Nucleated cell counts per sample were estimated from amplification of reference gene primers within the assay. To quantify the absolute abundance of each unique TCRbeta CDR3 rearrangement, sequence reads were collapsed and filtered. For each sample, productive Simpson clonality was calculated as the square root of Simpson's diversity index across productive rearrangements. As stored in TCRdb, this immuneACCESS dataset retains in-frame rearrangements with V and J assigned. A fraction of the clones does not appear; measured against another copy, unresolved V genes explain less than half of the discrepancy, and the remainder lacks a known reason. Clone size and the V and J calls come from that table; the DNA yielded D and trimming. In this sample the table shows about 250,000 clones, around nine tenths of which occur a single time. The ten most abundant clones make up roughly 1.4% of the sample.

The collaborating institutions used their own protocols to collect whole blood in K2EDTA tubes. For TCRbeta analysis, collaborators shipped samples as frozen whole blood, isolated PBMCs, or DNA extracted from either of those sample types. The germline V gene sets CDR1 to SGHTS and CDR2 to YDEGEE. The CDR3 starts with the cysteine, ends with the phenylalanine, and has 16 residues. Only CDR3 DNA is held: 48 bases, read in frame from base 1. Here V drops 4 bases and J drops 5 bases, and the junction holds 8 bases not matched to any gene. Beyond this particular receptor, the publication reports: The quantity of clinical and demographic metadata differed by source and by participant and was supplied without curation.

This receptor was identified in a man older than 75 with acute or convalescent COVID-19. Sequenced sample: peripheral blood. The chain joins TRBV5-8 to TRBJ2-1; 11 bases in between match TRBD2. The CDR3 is CASSPRLAGGHNEQFF. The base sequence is TGTGCCAGCAGCCCCCGGCTAGCGGGGGGCCACAATGAGCAGTTCTTC.